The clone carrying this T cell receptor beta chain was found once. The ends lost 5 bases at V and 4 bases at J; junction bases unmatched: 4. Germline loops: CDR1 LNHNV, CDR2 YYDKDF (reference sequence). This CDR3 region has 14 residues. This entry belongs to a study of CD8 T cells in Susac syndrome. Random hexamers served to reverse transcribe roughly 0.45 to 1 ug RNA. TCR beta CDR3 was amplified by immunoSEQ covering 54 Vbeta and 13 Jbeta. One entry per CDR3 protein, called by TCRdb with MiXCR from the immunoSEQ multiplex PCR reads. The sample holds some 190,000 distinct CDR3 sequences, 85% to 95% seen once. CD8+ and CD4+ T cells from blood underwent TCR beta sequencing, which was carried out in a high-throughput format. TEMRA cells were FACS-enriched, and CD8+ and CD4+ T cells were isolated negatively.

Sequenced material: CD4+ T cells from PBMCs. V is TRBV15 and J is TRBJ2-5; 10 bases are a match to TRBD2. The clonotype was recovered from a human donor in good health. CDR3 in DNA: TGTGCCACCAGCTCTAGACTAGCGGGAGAGACCCAGTACTTC. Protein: CATSSRLAGETQYF.